This T cell receptor beta chain emerged from a study of blood T cell repertoires in COVID-19 (dated by TCRdb to the early 2020s). Study-level background: Samples from collaborators originated in the United States, Italy and Spain and spanned both the acute and convalescent phases of COVID-19. A de-identified subject ID, COVID-19 status, age in years and sex were almost always included in the sample metadata. The material from the prospective study consisted of cDNA or gDNA derived from T cells, B-cell-depleted T cells, or PBMCs. Samples were obtained from the ongoing ImmuneRACE study (first 160 participants) and from some 1,200 subjects provided by 6 global collaborators. Subjects who had been exposed to COVID-19, were actively infected with it, or had recovered from it provided the deeply sampled blood TCRbeta repertoires that made up the dataset. Where available, HLA class I and class II types were obtained from metadata supplied by the sample provider rather than from assay-based typing. A freely available public database, intended as a resource for researchers studying the immune response to SARS-CoV-2, is where the repertoires were released. What the work shows at the level of the full study, not this receptor alone: Clinical and demographic metadata were provided uncurated, with the amount varying by source and participant.

A note on this clone: Its antigen specificity is not known. Base qualities are not provided; no much larger clone lies one nucleotide away.

The collaborating institutions used their own protocols to collect whole blood in K2EDTA tubes. For TCRbeta analysis, collaborator samples were shipped as frozen whole blood, as isolated PBMCs, or as DNA extracted from either sample type. TCRbeta CDR3 regions were amplified from genomic DNA by means of the immunoSEQ Assay, a bias-controlled multiplex PCR. The study's processing was this. The number of nucleated cells in each sample was estimated from the amplification of reference gene primers within the assay. To quantify the absolute abundance of each unique TCRbeta CDR3 rearrangement, sequence reads were collapsed and filtered. For each sample, productive Simpson clonality was calculated as the square root of Simpson's diversity index over productive rearrangements. TCRdb re-hosts the immuneACCESS table, in-frame sequences only. Its copies lack some clones; in the studies checked, an unresolved V gene accounts for under half of them, and the cause for the rest is not known. D and trimming were read from the DNA, whereas the V and J calls and clone size are those reported in that table. Recorded for this sample are about 340,000 clones; 83% of them occurred a single time. In total, the top ten clones hold around 3% of the sample.

V loses 3 bases at its end and J loses 5 bases; junction bases beyond the gene matches: 6. The CDR3 starts with the cysteine, ends with the phenylalanine, and has 15 residues. The CDR3 DNA has 45 bases and is translated from base 1. As encoded in the germline V gene (reference sequence), CDR1 is SGHNT while CDR2 is YYREEE. The receptor comes from a young man with active or convalescent COVID-19. The sequence links TRBV5-4 to TRBJ2-1, and 9 junction bases match TRBD2. The sample comprised peripheral blood. The CDR3: CASSWGLASDNEQFF. The sequence in DNA is TGTGCCAGCAGCTGGGGACTAGCCTCAGACAATGAGCAGTTCTTC.